The 15 T cell receptor beta chains below all came from one sample that was sequenced in a study of T cells expressing NK-cell markers. Following a re-call of the 5' RACE reads, TCRdb has one entry per CDR3 protein and lacks DNA. This sample's clone table lists roughly 420,000 distinct CDR3 sequences. The sample comprised blood T cells: a sorted CD56 or NKG2C T cell subset, CD4+ or CD8+ T cells, or bulk PBMC T cells (not recorded which). Receptors originate from a woman between 18 and 70 years old in good health.

The V and J genes are TRBV9 and TRBJ2-5; TCRdb's D call of TRBD2 is untestable without DNA. CDR1 SGDLS and CDR2 YYNGEE come from the germline V gene. The CDR3 loop spans 16 amino acids. The chain's CDR3 is CASSVEGGRPQETQYF.

V usage is TRBV6-6 and J usage is TRBJ2-3. Germline assignment: CDR1 MNHNY and CDR2 SVGAGI (reference sequence). CDR3 length: 13 residues. This CDR3 is CASSYSASGTQYF.

The chain carries TRBV27 and TRBJ2-7; the TRBD2 assignment by TCRdb is unverifiable without DNA. This CDR3 is built from 14 residues. In germline, CDR1 is MNHEY, CDR2 SMNVEV (reference sequence). Here the CDR3 reads CASSSRLAYYEQYF.

The chain uses TRBV2 and TRBJ2-3; lacking DNA, the TRBD1 call made by TCRdb goes unchecked. Germline V CDR1 and CDR2: SNHLY, FYNNEI. The CDR3 covers 15 residues. The CDR3 loop is CASSAQGGRADTQYF.

This sequence joins TRBV19 and TRBJ2-7. Germline values: CDR1 LNHDA, CDR2 SQIVND (reference sequence). CDR3 length: 13 residues. The CDR3 sequence: CASSINPSYEQYF.

The chain employs TRBV20-1 and TRBJ2-4; the D gene TCRdb calls, TRBD2, cannot be checked with no DNA. CDR3 length: 17 residues. CDR1 is DFQATT and CDR2 is SNEGSKA in the germline V gene (reference sequence). CDR3 protein: CSARPAASGLAKNIQYF.

This sequence joins TRBV2 and TRBJ2-5; no DNA is available, so the TRBD1 call from TCRdb remains unchecked. The CDR3 spans 15 residues. Germline V gene data show CDR1 as SNHLY and CDR2 as FYNNEI. The CDR3 here is CASRVNRGAKETQYF.

V is TRBV5-6 and J is TRBJ2-7. Germline V gene data show CDR1 as SGHDT and CDR2 as YYEEEE. The CDR3 contains 13 residues. The CDR3 is CASSLIVRYEQYF.

The chain links TRBV3-1 to TRBJ2-3; as DNA is missing, the TRBD2 call by TCRdb cannot be tested. Germline CDR1 LGHDT, CDR2 YNNKEL (reference sequence). CDR3 length equals 15 residues. Here the CDR3 reads CASSQAGAGADTQYF.

This sequence joins TRBV11-1 and TRBJ2-1; the TCRdb call, TRBD2, lacks DNA for checking. The CDR3 extends over 18 amino acids. Germline V gene lookup returns CDR1 SGHAT and CDR2 FQDESV (reference sequence). This CDR3 reads CASSSRTSGGGSYNEQFF. Looking up the rest from reference TRBV11-1 and TRBJ2-1 gives the full variable domain: EAEVAQSPRYKITEKSQAVAFWCDPISGHATLYWYRQILGQGPELLVQFQDESVVDDSQLPKDRFSAERLKGVDSTLKIQPAELGDSAMYLCASSSRTSGGGSYNEQFFGPGTRLTVL.

CDR3 sequence: CAWSWLAGGNNEQFF. The chain joins TRBV30 to TRBJ2-1; TCRdb names TRBD2, which stays unverified in the absence of DNA. The CDR3 runs 15 residues. In germline, CDR1 is GTSNPN, CDR2 SVGIG (reference sequence).

This chain uses TRBV25-1 with TRBJ2-2; as DNA is missing, the TRBD2 call by TCRdb cannot be tested. Germline CDR1 and CDR2: MGHDK and SYGVNS. The CDR3 is made up of 15 amino acids. CDR3 protein: CASSEKRGTTGELFF.

The rearrangement uses TRBV20-1 and TRBJ2-5; absent DNA, TCRdb's TRBD1 call cannot be checked. The CDR3 runs to 14 residues. CDR1 and CDR2 (germline): DFQATT, SNEGSKA (reference sequence). This chain's CDR3 is CSASYRDRVETQYF.

The V and J genes are TRBV6-1 and TRBJ1-4; checking the TCRdb D call of TRBD1 is not possible without DNA. The CDR3 extends over 14 amino acids. Germline V gene data show CDR1 as MNHNS and CDR2 as SASEGT. Here the CDR3 reads CASRTGGENEKLFF.

The CDR3 here is CASSIVGSHNEQFF. The V gene is TRBV19, the J gene TRBJ2-1. The CDR3 extends over 14 amino acids. Germline V lookup: CDR1 LNHDA, CDR2 SQIVND (reference sequence).